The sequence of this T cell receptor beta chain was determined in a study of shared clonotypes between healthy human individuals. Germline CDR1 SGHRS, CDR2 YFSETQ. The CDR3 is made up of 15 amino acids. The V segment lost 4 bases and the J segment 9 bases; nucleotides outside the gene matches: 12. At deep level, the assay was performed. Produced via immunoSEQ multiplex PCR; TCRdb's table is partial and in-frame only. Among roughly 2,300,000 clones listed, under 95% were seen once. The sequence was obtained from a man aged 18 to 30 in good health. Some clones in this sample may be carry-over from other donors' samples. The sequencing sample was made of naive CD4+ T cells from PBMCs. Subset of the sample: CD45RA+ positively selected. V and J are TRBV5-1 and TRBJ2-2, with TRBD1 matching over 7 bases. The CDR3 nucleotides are TGCGCCAGCAGCACCGACAGGGTGCTAATCCGGGAGCTGTTTTTT. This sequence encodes CASSTDRVLIRELFF.